This entry features one T cell receptor beta chain sequence. No antigen is known for it. No qualities accompany the bases; no much larger clone lies one base away. The data stem from a study of post-analysis software for immune sequencing data (dated by TCRdb to about 2015). About the investigation overall: Recorded disease courses included relapsing-remitting, secondary progressive and progressive-relapsing multiple sclerosis, with some patients lacking subtype annotation. The multiple sclerosis patient repertoires were compared with ten to eleven previously published healthy control repertoires from donors aged about 6 to 25 years. A subset of samples was prepared in parallel using single-end sample barcoding, then pooled and co-amplified after Illumina adapter ligation.

TCR beta repertoires were profiled from peripheral blood of roughly 13 young patients with multiple sclerosis to demonstrate the VDJtools post-analysis software. Multiple sclerosis patients were children and adolescents aged about 6 to 17 years. The junction shows trimming of 0 bases on V and 3 bases on J, plus 20 bases between the germline ends. The CDR3 goes from the cysteine to the phenylalanine over 17 residues. Only the CDR3 part of the read is kept: 51 bases, read in frame from the first base. Via the germline V gene (reference sequence), CDR1 is DFQATT and CDR2 SNEGSKA. Library creation used PCR. The sample was run on an Illumina HiSeq 2500. To reduce PCR and sequencing biases, unique molecular identifiers were incorporated into the TCR beta cDNA libraries. Approximately 500,000 cDNA molecules were obtained for every 1 to 10 million input T cells, so each molecule roughly corresponded to one T cell. The patient libraries were prepared and sequenced with the same protocol used for the earlier healthy control dataset. Within a given batch, samples were prepared together, multiplexed and sequenced on the same HiSeq lane. The authors' analysis ran thus. Raw barcoded reads were processed with MIGEC, and single-read molecular identifier groups were discarded before consensus assembly and CDR3 extraction. VDJtools was used for post-analysis of the clonotype tables, and diversity was normalized by down-sampling every dataset to the size of the smallest sample. In repertoire overlap clustering, CDR3 amino acid sequences, but not nucleotide sequences, were matched to correct batch-related cross-sample contamination. TCRdb trimmed the raw reads at Q25, called clones with MiXCR and kept productive beta chains. CDR3 protein duplicates are merged, each entry listing the most common genes and DNA. These V and J calls derive from TCRdb rather than the authors' analysis. Across this sample there are hundreds of thousands of distinct CDR3 sequences, with around 53% seen only once. 4.6% of the sample lies in the top ten.

What the work shows at the level of the full study, not this receptor alone: The control group was slightly older than the multiple sclerosis patient group. Significantly higher frequencies in patients than in controls were found for several TRBV segments, including TRBV5-6, TRBV5-1 and TRBV20-1. Compared with controls, multiple sclerosis patients had significantly lower normalized Chao1 diversity, a finding suggesting substantial peripheral T-cell clonal expansion. Direct clustering with F measure revealed strong co-clustering of samples prepared in the same batch, which led to a batch-effect correction.

The rearrangement joined TRBV20-1 to TRBJ1-2; the D gene assignment is ambiguous. This TCR was recovered from a girl aged 5-17 years with multiple sclerosis. What was sequenced was blood. CDR3 region: CSARDLLRADGYYGYTF. The sequenced DNA: TGCAGTGCTAGAGATTTGCTTCGGGCGGACGGTTACTATGGCTACACCTTC.